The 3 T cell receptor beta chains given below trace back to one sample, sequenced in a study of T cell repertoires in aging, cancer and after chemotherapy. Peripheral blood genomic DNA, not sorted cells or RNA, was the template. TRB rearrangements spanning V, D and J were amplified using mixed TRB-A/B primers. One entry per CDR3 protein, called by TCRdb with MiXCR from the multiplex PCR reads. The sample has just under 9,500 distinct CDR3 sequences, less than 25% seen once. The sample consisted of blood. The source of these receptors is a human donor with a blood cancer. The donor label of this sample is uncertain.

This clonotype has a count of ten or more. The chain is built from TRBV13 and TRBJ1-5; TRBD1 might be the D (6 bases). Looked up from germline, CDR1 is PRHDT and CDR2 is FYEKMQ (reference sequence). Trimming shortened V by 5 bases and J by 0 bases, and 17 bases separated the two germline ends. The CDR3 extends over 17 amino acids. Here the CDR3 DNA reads TGTGCCAGCAGCCTGAACGCGGGGGCAGATAGCAATCAGCCCCAGCATTTT. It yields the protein CASSLNAGADSNQPQHF.

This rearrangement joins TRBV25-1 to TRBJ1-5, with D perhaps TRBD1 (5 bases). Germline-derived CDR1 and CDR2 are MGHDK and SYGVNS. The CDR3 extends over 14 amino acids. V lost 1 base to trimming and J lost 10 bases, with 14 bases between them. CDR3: CASSEWDVGRPQHF. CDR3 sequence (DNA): TGTGCCAGCAGTGAATGGGACGTGGGGCGCCCCCAGCATTTT. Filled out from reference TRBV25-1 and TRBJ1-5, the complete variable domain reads EADIYQTPRYLVIGTGKKITLECSQTMGHDKMYWYQQDPGMELHLIHYSYGVNSTEKGDLSSESTVSRIRTEHFPLTLESARPSHTSQYLCASSEWDVGRPQHFGDGTRLSIL.

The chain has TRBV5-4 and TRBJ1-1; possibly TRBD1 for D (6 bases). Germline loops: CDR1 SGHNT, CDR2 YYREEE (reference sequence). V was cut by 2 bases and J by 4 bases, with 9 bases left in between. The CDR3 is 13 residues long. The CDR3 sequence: CASSFRGGTEAFF. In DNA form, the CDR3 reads TGTGCCAGCAGCTTCAGGGGAGGCACTGAAGCTTTCTTT. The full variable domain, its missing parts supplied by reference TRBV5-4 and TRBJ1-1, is ETGVTQSPTHLIKTRGQQVTLRCSSQSGHNTVSWYQQALGQGPQFIFQYYREEENGRGNFPPRFSGLQFPNYSSELNVNALELDDSALYLCASSFRGGTEAFFGQGTRLTVV.